Listed below are T cell receptor beta chains from one sample, sequenced in a study of cytomegalovirus exposure and HLA in healthy donors. Sequenced by immunoSEQ multiplex PCR; TCRdb stores in-frame clones only, minus some. The repertoire consists of about 190,000 clones, with over 70% occurring once and the leading ten covering over 1%. The source material was PBMCs. All receptors derive from a man between 25 and 39 years old in good health and CMV-seronegative. Both conserved end residues are trimmed from each CDR3. D genes are given only for firm matches.

v_gene: TRBV18
d_gene: TRBD1
j_gene: TRBJ1-5
CDR3aa: ASSLRGADQPQH

v_gene: TRBV30
d_gene: TRBD2
j_gene: TRBJ2-1
CDR3aa: AWSAGTSIGDEQF

v_gene: TRBV7-2
d_gene: TRBD2
j_gene: TRBJ2-3
CDR3aa: ASSYRTSGGITYTQY

v_gene: TRBV5-1
d_gene: TRBD2
j_gene: TRBJ2-2
CDR3aa: ASSFGGGAFTGELF

v_gene: TRBV28
d_gene: NA
j_gene: TRBJ2-4
CDR3aa: ASSLTGLAKNSQY

v_gene: TRBV19
d_gene: NA
j_gene: TRBJ1-1
CDR3aa: ASSRGGHLEAF

v_gene: TRBV7-2
d_gene: TRBD2
j_gene: TRBJ2-1
CDR3aa: ASSKPGLAAYNEQF

v_gene: TRBV29-1
d_gene: TRBD2
j_gene: TRBJ2-1
CDR3aa: SGRGGSLEQF

v_gene: TRBV25-1
d_gene: TRBD1
j_gene: TRBJ2-3
CDR3aa: ASSDSGQRTDTQY

v_gene: TRBV27
d_gene: NA
j_gene: TRBJ1-5
CDR3aa: ASITIDSCPFRPFDNQPQH

v_gene: TRBV7-9
d_gene: NA
j_gene: TRBJ1-4
CDR3aa: ASSLEGVGKLF

v_gene: TRBV7-2
d_gene: NA
j_gene: TRBJ2-2
CDR3aa: ASSRDSPPGELF

v_gene: TRBV6-5
d_gene: NA
j_gene: TRBJ2-5
CDR3aa: ASSWGVFGETQY

v_gene: TRBV29-1
d_gene: TRBD1
j_gene: TRBJ2-7
CDR3aa: SVHWRQGINYEQY

v_gene: TRBV15
d_gene: NA
j_gene: TRBJ2-7
CDR3aa: ATSPISGEQY

v_gene: TRBV29-1
d_gene: TRBD2
j_gene: TRBJ2-2
CDR3aa: SVVLAGGPGELF

v_gene: TRBV29-1
d_gene: NA
j_gene: TRBJ1-1
CDR3aa: SVWRDNTEAF

v_gene: TRBV5-1
d_gene: NA
j_gene: TRBJ1-3
CDR3aa: ASSLGGGFGNTIY

v_gene: TRBV18
d_gene: TRBD1
j_gene: TRBJ2-1
CDR3aa: ASSPRDRAFNEQF

v_gene: TRBV7-9
d_gene: TRBD2
j_gene: TRBJ2-2
CDR3aa: ASSSGLARNTGELF

v_gene: TRBV18
d_gene: NA
j_gene: TRBJ1-2
CDR3aa: ASSPSTVNYGYT

v_gene: TRBV7-8
d_gene: NA
j_gene: TRBJ2-7
CDR3aa: ASSYKYQGTNYEQY

v_gene: TRBV2
d_gene: NA
j_gene: TRBJ1-2
CDR3aa: ASSELVVQGGYT

v_gene: TRBV7-6
d_gene: NA
j_gene: TRBJ1-1
CDR3aa: ASSLKPNSEAF

v_gene: TRBV6-5
d_gene: NA
j_gene: TRBJ1-3
CDR3aa: ASLESGSGNTIY

v_gene: TRBV27
d_gene: TRBD1
j_gene: TRBJ2-4
CDR3aa: ASSLQGASNIQY

v_gene: TRBV4-1
d_gene: NA
j_gene: TRBJ2-2
CDR3aa: ASSQVSIANTGELF

v_gene: TRBV6-4
d_gene: TRBD2
j_gene: TRBJ2-3
CDR3aa: ASVSGGVSIGDTDTQY

v_gene: TRBV2
d_gene: TRBD2
j_gene: TRBJ2-1
CDR3aa: ASSRGLAYNEQF

v_gene: TRBV19
d_gene: NA
j_gene: TRBJ1-1
CDR3aa: ASSIDRGTEAF

v_gene: TRBV19
d_gene: NA
j_gene: TRBJ1-1
CDR3aa: ASSIDPIKAVEAF

v_gene: TRBV7-2
d_gene: NA
j_gene: TRBJ2-5
CDR3aa: ASSLGGAGETQY

v_gene: TRBV6-5
d_gene: TRBD1
j_gene: TRBJ1-3
CDR3aa: ASSTTGGSGNTIY

v_gene: TRBV18
d_gene: NA
j_gene: TRBJ1-2
CDR3aa: ASLPVNVDRTTYGYT

v_gene: TRBV2
d_gene: NA
j_gene: TRBJ2-5
CDR3aa: ASNRDQETQY

v_gene: TRBV29-1
d_gene: NA
j_gene: TRBJ2-7
CDR3aa: SAKGQGYEQY

v_gene: TRBV4-2
d_gene: TRBD1
j_gene: TRBJ2-5
CDR3aa: ASSQDHRGETQY

v_gene: TRBV6-5
d_gene: TRBD1
j_gene: TRBJ2-7
CDR3aa: ASRSPGTGSEQY

v_gene: TRBV27
d_gene: TRBD2
j_gene: TRBJ2-3
CDR3aa: ASQWAGGRTDTQY

v_gene: TRBV6-6
d_gene: NA
j_gene: TRBJ1-4
CDR3aa: ASSYAQNEKLF